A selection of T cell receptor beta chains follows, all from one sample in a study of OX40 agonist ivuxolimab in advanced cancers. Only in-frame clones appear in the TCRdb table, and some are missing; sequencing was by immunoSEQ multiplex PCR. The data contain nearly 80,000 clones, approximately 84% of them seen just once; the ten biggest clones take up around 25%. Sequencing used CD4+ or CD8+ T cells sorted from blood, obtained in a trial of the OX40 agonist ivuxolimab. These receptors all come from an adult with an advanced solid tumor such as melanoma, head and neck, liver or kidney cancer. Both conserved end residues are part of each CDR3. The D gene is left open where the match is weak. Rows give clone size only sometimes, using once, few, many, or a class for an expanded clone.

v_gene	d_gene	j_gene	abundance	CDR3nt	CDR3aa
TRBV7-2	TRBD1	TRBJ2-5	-	TGTGCCAGCAGCCCCGGGACAGAAGAGACCCAGTACTTC	CASSPGTEETQYF
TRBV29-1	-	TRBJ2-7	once	TGCAGCGTGGAGGGTCTTTCCTACGAGCAGTACTTC	CSVEGLSYEQYF
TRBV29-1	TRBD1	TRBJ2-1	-	TGCAGCGTTGACGACAGGGCGGTCTCATATGAGCAGTTCTTC	CSVDDRAVSYEQFF
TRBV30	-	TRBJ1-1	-	TGTGCCTGGAGTCCGGACAGTAACACTGAAGCTTTCTTT	CAWSPDSNTEAFF
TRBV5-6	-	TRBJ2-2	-	TGTGCCAGCAGCTTAGGGCCCGGGGAGCTGTTTTTT	CASSLGPGELFF
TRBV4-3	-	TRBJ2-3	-	TGCGCCAGCAGCCAAGTCTCATCGGGGGCCTTAGATACGCAGTATTTT	CASSQVSSGALDTQYF
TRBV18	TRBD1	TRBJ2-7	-	TGTGCCAGCTCACCAAGACAGGGCGAGTTGGTATACGAGCAGTACTTC	CASSPRQGELVYEQYF
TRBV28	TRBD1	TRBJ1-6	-	TGTGCCAGCAGCCGGCCCCCTTGGGACAGGGCCTCCTATAATTCACCCCTCCACTTT	CASSRPPWDRASYNSPLHF
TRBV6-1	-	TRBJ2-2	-	TGTGCCAGCAGGGGAGTTATTAATCCCGGGGAGCTGTTTTTT	CASRGVINPGELFF
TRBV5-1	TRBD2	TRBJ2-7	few	TGCGCCAGCAGCCAGGGACTAGCGGGAGAAGTCGCGTACGAGCAGTACTTC	CASSQGLAGEVAYEQYF
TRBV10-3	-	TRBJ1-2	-	TGTGCCATCAGTGAGTTAATACGCGCAGGGGATGGCTACACCTTC	CAISELIRAGDGYTF
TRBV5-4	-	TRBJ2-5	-	TGTGCCAGCAGCTTACGTGGAGGGAGAGAGACCCAGTACTTC	CASSLRGGRETQYF
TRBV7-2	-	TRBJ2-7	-	TGTGCCAGCAGCTTACTACAGGGAAGCGAGCAGTACTTC	CASSLLQGSEQYF
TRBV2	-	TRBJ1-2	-	TGTGCCAGCAGTGTAGGGTCCGAGTACTATGGCTACACCTTC	CASSVGSEYYGYTF
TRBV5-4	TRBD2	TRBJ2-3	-	TGTGCCAGCAGCTTCTTCCTAGCGGGGGTGGGAGATACGCAGTATTTT	CASSFFLAGVGDTQYF
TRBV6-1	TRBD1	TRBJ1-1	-	TGTGCCAGCAGGAACAGGGGTTGGACTGAAGCTTTCTTT	CASRNRGWTEAFF
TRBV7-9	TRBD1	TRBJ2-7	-	TGTGCCAGCAGCTTGGGGACAGGTGTGAACGGTTACGAGCAGTACTTC	CASSLGTGVNGYEQYF
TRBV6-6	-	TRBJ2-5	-	TGTGCCAGCAGTTACGGGGGTTCGGTCGAGACCCAGTACTTC	CASSYGGSVETQYF
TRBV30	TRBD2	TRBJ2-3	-	TGTGCCTGCCCCCTGGGGGGGGGTACAGATACGCAGTATTTT	CACPLGGGTDTQYF
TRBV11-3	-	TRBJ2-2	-	TGTGCCAGCACCTATTTGAGTACAAGTCGGGCCGCCACCGGGGAGCTGTTTTTT	CASTYLSTSRAATGELFF
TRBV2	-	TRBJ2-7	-	TGTGCCAGCAGTGGGGGGGTCTCCTACGAGCAGTACTTC	CASSGGVSYEQYF
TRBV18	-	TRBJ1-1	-	TGTGCCAGCTCCTTATCATCGCGGATGAACACTGAAGCTTTCTTT	CASSLSSRMNTEAFF
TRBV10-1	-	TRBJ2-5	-	TGCGCCAGCAGTCCAGGGCCACAAGAGACCCAGTACTTC	CASSPGPQETQYF
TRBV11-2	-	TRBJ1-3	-	TGTGCCAGCAGCGCCTTTGAGAACACCATATATTTT	CASSAFENTIYF
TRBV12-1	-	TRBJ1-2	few	TGTGCCAGCTGGGGCTATGGCTACACCTTC	CASWGYGYTF
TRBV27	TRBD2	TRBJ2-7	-	TGTGCCAGCAGTCCTATACTGAGCGGTAGCGGGAGGGAGCAGTACTTC	CASSPILSGSGREQYF
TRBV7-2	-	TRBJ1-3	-	TGTGCCAGCAGCTTAGTCGCACAGATCTCTGGAAACACCATATATTTT	CASSLVAQISGNTIYF
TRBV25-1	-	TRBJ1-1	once	TGTGCCAGCAGTGAACATACAGGGACCGGGAACACTGAAGCTTTCTTT	CASSEHTGTGNTEAFF
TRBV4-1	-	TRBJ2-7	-	TGCGCCAGCAGCCAAGAGGGATTCAAAGAGGGGTTGGGCAGGAGTGTACAGAACTTC	CASSQEGFKEGLGRSVQNF
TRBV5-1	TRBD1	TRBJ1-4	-	TGCGCCAGCAGCCAATCCGGGACAGCCAATGAAAAACTGTTTTTT	CASSQSGTANEKLFF
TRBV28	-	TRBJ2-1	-	TGTGCCAGCACCACATTTGGAGAGCAGTTCTTC	CASTTFGEQFF
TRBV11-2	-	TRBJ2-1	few	TGTGCCAGCAGCCCCCCGTCAGCCAGGCAAAGCTCCTACAATGAGCAGTTCTTC	CASSPPSARQSSYNEQFF
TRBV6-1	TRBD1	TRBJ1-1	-	TGTGCCAGCAGTCCTGGACAGGGGGTTGAAGCTTTCTTT	CASSPGQGVEAFF
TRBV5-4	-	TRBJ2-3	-	TGTGCCAGCAGCCCAAAAAGGGGCCGGGACACAGATACGCAGTATTTT	CASSPKRGRDTDTQYF
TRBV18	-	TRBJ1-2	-	TGTGCCAGCTCACCATCTGGGCAGATACGCCTCTACACCTTC	CASSPSGQIRLYTF
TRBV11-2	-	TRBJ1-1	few	TGTGCCAGCAGCTTACGTATCAGGGATAGTGAAGCTTTCTTT	CASSLRIRDSEAFF
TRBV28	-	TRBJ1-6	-	TGTGCCAGCACCGCCCCGGCCGGACGGGGCGGCTCCTATAATTCACCCCTCCACTTT	CASTAPAGRGGSYNSPLHF
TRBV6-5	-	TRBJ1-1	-	TGTGCCAGCAGTCCCGGGACATCGAACACTGAAGCTTTCTTT	CASSPGTSNTEAFF
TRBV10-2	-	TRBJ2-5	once	TGCGCCAGCGGCCTAGAAGAGACCCAGTACTTC	CASGLEETQYF
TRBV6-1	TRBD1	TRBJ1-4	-	TGTGCCAGCAGTGGGGGTCCGGGACAGGGCAATGAAAAACTGTTTTTT	CASSGGPGQGNEKLFF
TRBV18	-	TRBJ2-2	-	TGTGCCAGCTCACCAAACCCCGGGGGTCACACCGGGGAGCTGTTTTTT	CASSPNPGGHTGELFF
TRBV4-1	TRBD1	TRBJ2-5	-	TGCGCCAGCAGCCAAGGATCAGGGGGCGTCGAGACCCAGTACTTC	CASSQGSGGVETQYF
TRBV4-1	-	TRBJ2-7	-	TGCGCCAGCAGCCAAAGAAGTAGAGGGGTTGATGACGAGCAGTACTTC	CASSQRSRGVDDEQYF
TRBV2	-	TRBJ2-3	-	TGTGCCAGCAGTTGGTCGGCAGGCCGTGACGCTAGCACAGATACGCAGTATTTT	CASSWSAGRDASTDTQYF
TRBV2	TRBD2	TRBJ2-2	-	TGTGCCAGCAGTGAGTCTAGCGGGATCGAGTCCGGGGAGCTGTTTTTT	CASSESSGIESGELFF
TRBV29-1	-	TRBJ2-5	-	TGCAGCGTTGAACGCCGACCAGAAGGAGAGACTCAGTACTTC	CSVERRPEGETQYF
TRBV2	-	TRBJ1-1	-	TGTGCCAGCAGTGGGGAGAGGAACACTGAAGCTTTCTTT	CASSGERNTEAFF